The present T cell receptor (beta chain) was sequenced within a study of blood T cell repertoires in COVID-19. V lost 0 bases and J lost 2, with 14 bases in between. The CDR3 is 17 amino acids. Germline CDR1 SNHLY, CDR2 FYNNEI. Sequencing used immunoSEQ multiplex PCR; TCRdb keeps in-frame clones, though not all of them. The sample has about 54,000 clones; more than 80% are singletons. Sequencing was done on a sample of peripheral blood. The sequence derives from a woman in her sixties or seventies with acute or convalescent COVID-19. The chain carries TRBV2 and TRBJ2-1, with a weak D call TRBD2 (5 bases). CDR3 region: CASSEAKGAGAYNEQFF. The CDR3 bases are TGTGCCAGCAGTGAAGCGAAGGGTGCCGGGGCCTACAATGAGCAGTTCTTC.